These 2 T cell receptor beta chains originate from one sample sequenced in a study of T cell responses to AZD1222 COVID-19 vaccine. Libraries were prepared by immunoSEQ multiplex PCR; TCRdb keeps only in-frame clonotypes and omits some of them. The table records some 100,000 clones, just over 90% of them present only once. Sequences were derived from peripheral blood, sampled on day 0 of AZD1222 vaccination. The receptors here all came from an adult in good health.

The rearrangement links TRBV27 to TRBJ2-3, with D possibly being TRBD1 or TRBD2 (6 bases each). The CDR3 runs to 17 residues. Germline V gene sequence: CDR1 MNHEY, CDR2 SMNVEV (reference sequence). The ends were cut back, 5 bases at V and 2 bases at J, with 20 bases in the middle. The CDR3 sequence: CASSRLRGPGPTDTQYF. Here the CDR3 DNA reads TGTGCCAGCAGTCGCTTACGGGGGCCGGGTCCCACAGATACGCAGTATTTT.

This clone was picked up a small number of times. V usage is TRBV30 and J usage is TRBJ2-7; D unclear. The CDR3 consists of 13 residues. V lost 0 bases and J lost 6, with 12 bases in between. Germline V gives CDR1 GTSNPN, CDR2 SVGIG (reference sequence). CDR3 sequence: CAWSVQTHTEQYF. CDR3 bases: TGTGCCTGGAGTGTCCAAACTCATACCGAGCAGTACTTC. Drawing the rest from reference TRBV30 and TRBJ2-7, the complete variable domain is SQTIHQWPATLVQPVGSPLSLECTVEGTSNPNLYWYRQAAGRGLQLLFYSVGIGQISSEVPQNLSASRPQDRQFILSSKKLLLSDSGFYLCAWSVQTHTEQYFGPGTRLTVT.